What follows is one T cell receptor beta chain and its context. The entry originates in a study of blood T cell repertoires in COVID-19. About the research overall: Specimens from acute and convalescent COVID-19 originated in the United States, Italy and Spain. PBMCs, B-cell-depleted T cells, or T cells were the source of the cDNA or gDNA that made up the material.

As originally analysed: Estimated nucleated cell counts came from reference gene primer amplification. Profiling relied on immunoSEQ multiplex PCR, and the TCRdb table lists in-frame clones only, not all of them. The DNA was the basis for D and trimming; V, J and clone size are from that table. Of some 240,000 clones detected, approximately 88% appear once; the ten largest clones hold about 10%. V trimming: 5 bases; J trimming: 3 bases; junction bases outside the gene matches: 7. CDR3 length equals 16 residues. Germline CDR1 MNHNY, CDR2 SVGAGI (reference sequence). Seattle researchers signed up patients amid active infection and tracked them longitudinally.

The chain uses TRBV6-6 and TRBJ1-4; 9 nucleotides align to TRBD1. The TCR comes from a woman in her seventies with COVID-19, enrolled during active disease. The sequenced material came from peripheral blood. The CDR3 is CASSRSGQGANEKLFF. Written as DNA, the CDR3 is TGTGCCAGCAGTCGATCGGGACAGGGTGCTAATGAAAAACTGTTTTTT.